The 29 T cell receptor beta chains in this list originate from one sample, sequenced in a study of blood T cell repertoires in COVID-19. Assay used: immunoSEQ multiplex PCR; TCRdb lists only in-frame clones, some missing. The data contain fewer than 65,000 clones, approximately 90% of them singletons. Sequenced material: peripheral blood. Source of these receptors: a human donor with acute or convalescent COVID-19. The donor label of this sample is uncertain.

This clone was recorded only once. This chain connects TRBV10-3 to TRBJ1-2; TRBD1 agrees at 8 bases. The CDR3 totals 15 residues. V shed 5 bases, J shed 1 base, and the junction held 6 bases outside the gene matches. The germline gives CDR1 ENHRY, CDR2 SYGVKD. The chain's CDR3 is CAISKTGGDNYGYTF. CDR3 DNA sequence: TGTGCCATCAGTAAAACAGGGGGGGATAACTATGGCTACACCTTC.

This chain links TRBV5-4 with TRBJ1-2, with D maybe TRBD1 (5 bases). V was pared by 4 bases and J by 7 bases, with 17 bases between. Germline loops: CDR1 SGHNT, CDR2 YYREEE (reference sequence). The length of the CDR3 is 14 residues. The CDR3 DNA reads TGTGCCAGCAGCCCCGAAGCGGGGGTATTTGGCTACACCTTC. Its translation is CASSPEAGVFGYTF.

The chain has TRBV12-3 or TRBV12-4 and TRBJ2-2; a possible D gene is TRBD1 (5 bases). The CDR3 covers 13 residues. V was trimmed by 6 bases and J by 5 bases, leaving 10 bases between them. Written as DNA, the CDR3 is TGTGCCAGCAGCCAAGGGGTTACCGGGGAGCTGTTTTTT. Translating gives CASSQGVTGELFF.

This clone was detected a few times. The V gene is TRBV2, the J gene TRBJ2-7, with 10 bases fitting TRBD2. Germline lookup yields CDR1 SNHLY and CDR2 FYNNEI. Germline trimming cut 8 bases from V and 5 bases from J; bases unmatched to any gene: 9. CDR3 length: 14 residues. CDR3 sequence (DNA): TGTGCCAGCCAGCGGGAGGGCCTGTGGGACGAGCAGTACTTC. Its protein is CASQREGLWDEQYF.

The chain carries TRBV19 and TRBJ1-1; D may be TRBD1 (5 bases). The length of the CDR3 is 14 residues. Trimming stripped 7 bases from V and 1 base from J, with 13 bases between. CDR1 and CDR2 (germline): LNHDA, SQIVND (reference sequence). The CDR3 DNA reads TGTGCCAGTACCAGGTCGGGGGGGAACACTGAAGCTTTCTTT. Protein sequence: CASTRSGGNTEAFF.

The chain employs TRBV21-1 and TRBJ1-2. TRBV21-1 is a pseudogene locus. CDR3 length: 15 residues. This chain's CDR3 is CASSPEVWGVCGYTF. The CDR3 bases are TGTGCCAGCAGCCCGGAGGTATGGGGGGTTTGTGGCTACACCTTC.

The rearrangement joins TRBV25-1 to TRBJ2-6; no definite D call. The CDR3 contains 12 residues. Trimming removed 7 bases from V and 3 bases from J, with 4 bases in between. Per the germline V gene, CDR1 is MGHDK and CDR2 is SYGVNS. CDR3 DNA sequence: TGTGCCAGCAACTTTGGGGCCAACGTCCTGACTTTC. Amino acids: CASNFGANVLTF.

V gene TRBV24-1 combines with J gene TRBJ2-5; 8 bases agree with TRBD1. This CDR3 is built from 15 residues. The germline V gene has CDR1 KGHDR and CDR2 SFDVKD. V gave up 4 bases and J gave up 4 bases; unmatched junction bases: 7. The CDR3 nucleotides read TGTGCCACCAGTGACCCTCAGGGGGCTGGAGAGACCCAGTACTTC. It yields the protein CATSDPQGAGETQYF.

This clone has more than one count but fewer than ten. Here the CDR3 DNA reads TGTGCCATCAGTCGCAGTACAGGGGGAAACACTGAAGCTTTCTTT. Its translation is CAISRSTGGNTEAFF. The chain combines TRBV10-3 with TRBJ1-1; 8 bases agree with TRBD1. Germline-derived CDR1 and CDR2 are ENHRY and SYGVKD. The ends lost 5 bases at V and 2 bases at J; junction bases unmatched: 7. The CDR3 covers 15 residues.

The rearrangement uses TRBV7-8 and TRBJ1-5, with D maybe TRBD1 (5 bases). Trimming left V 5 bases short and J 5 bases short, with 13 bases between. Germline CDR1 is SGHVS and CDR2 is FQNEAQ. The CDR3 sequence is 14 residues long. The DNA of the CDR3 is TGTGCCAGCAGCCCTGCGGGACTCTATCAGCCCCAGCATTTT. Protein sequence: CASSPAGLYQPQHF.

The chain recombines TRBV11-2 with TRBJ1-1; D possibly corresponds to TRBD1 (5 bases). The germline V and J ends were trimmed by 4 bases and 2 bases, with 11 bases remaining between them. In germline, CDR1 is SGHAT, CDR2 FQNNGV. The CDR3 runs to 14 residues. The DNA for the CDR3 is TGTGCCAGCAGCTCAAGACAGACCAACACTGAAGCTTTCTTT. Amino acid sequence: CASSSRQTNTEAFF. Looking up the rest from reference TRBV11-2 and TRBJ1-1 gives the full variable domain: EAGVAQSPRYKIIEKRQSVAFWCNPISGHATLYWYQQILGQGPKLLIQFQNNGVVDDSQLPKDRFSAERLKGVDSTLKIQPAKLEDSAVYLCASSSRQTNTEAFFGQGTRLTVV.

This chain connects TRBV18 to TRBJ1-3, with a weak D call TRBD1 (6 bases). Germline V CDR1 and CDR2: KGHSH, LQKENI. The V and J ends lost 4 bases and 0 bases respectively, with 13 bases between them. CDR3 length: 16 amino acids. The CDR3 sequence is CASSLRRTDSGNTIYF. CDR3 DNA: TGTGCCAGCTCACTTCGTAGGACAGACTCTGGAAACACCATATATTTT.

The V and J genes are TRBV12-3 or TRBV12-4 and TRBJ1-5; no firm D call. The CDR3 extends over 13 amino acids. The ends were cut back, 2 bases at V and 6 bases at J, with 8 bases in the middle. The chain's CDR3 is CASSLPGSQPQHF. Written as DNA, the CDR3 is TGTGCCAGCAGTTTACCGGGGAGTCAGCCCCAGCATTTT.

The CDR3 is CASSSSGTGMNEQYF. In DNA form, the CDR3 reads TGCGCCAGCAGCTCGTCCGGGACAGGGATGAACGAGCAGTACTTC. The V and J genes are TRBV5-1 and TRBJ2-7, with 9 bases lining up with TRBD1. In germline, CDR1 is SGHRS, CDR2 YFSETQ. The CDR3 runs 15 residues. J lost 5 bases, V lost 3 bases, and 9 bases had no gene match.

V is TRBV28 and J is TRBJ2-3; TRBD2 matches at 11 bases. Germline assignment: CDR1 MDHEN and CDR2 SYDVKM. With V trimmed by 1 base and J by 1 base, 1 base remained unmatched. The CDR3 runs 16 residues. CDR3 bases: TGTGCCAGCAGTTTATCGGGACTAGCGGGCACAGATACGCAGTATTTT. Protein: CASSLSGLAGTDTQYF.

The J gene is TRBJ2-2, the V gene TRBV3-1 (or the pseudogene TRBV3-2); TRBD2 agrees at 11 bases. Germline CDR1 LGHDT, CDR2 YNNKEL (reference sequence). The J segment lost 4 bases and the V segment lost 6 bases, leaving 7 bases of the junction unmatched. This CDR3 is built from 16 residues. CDR3 loop: CASRETTSGVTGELFF. CDR3 nucleotide sequence: TGTGCCAGCAGGGAAACGACTAGCGGGGTCACCGGGGAGCTGTTTTTT.

V gene TRBV7-8 combines with J gene TRBJ1-1; 9 bases fit TRBD1. The CDR3 runs 14 residues. V trimming: 2 bases; J trimming: 8 bases; junction bases outside the gene matches: 6. Per the germline V gene, CDR1 is SGHVS and CDR2 is FQNEAQ. This chain's CDR3 is CASSLIWDRDEAFF. As DNA, the CDR3 is TGTGCCAGCAGCTTAATTTGGGACAGGGACGAAGCTTTCTTT.

This clone was detected only once. This rearrangement joins TRBV5-1 to TRBJ2-3; 9 bases fit TRBD1. Germline assignment: CDR1 SGHRS and CDR2 YFSETQ. The junction had 10 bases not matched to a gene; V was cut back by 4 bases and J by 7 bases. The length of the CDR3 is 15 residues. The CDR3 DNA reads as TGCGCCAGCAGCCCCGGGACAGGGAGGATCTATACGCAGTATTTT. Its translation is CASSPGTGRIYTQYF.

The rearrangement joins TRBV19 to TRBJ1-5, with TRBD1 as a possible D gene (5 bases). Germline values: CDR1 LNHDA, CDR2 SQIVND (reference sequence). V shed 6 bases and J shed 0 bases, with 15 bases lying between them. The CDR3 runs to 16 residues. DNA of the CDR3: TGTGCCAGTAGCTTCGGACACTCTTATAGCAATCAGCCCCAGCATTTT. It codes for CASSFGHSYSNQPQHF.

This chain links TRBV29-1 with TRBJ1-2, with D uncertain. V dropped 0 bases and J dropped 8 bases, with 13 bases sitting between them. There are 13 residues in the CDR3. Germline V gene sequence: CDR1 SQVTM, CDR2 ANQGSEA. The CDR3 loop reads CSVEERERVGYTF. The DNA of the CDR3 is TGCAGCGTTGAAGAAAGGGAGAGGGTCGGCTACACCTTC. Drawing the rest from reference TRBV29-1 and TRBJ1-2, the complete variable domain is SAVISQKPSRDICQRGTSLTIQCQVDSQVTMMFWYRQQPGQSLTLIATANQGSEATYESGFVIDKFPISRPNLTFSTLTVSNMSPEDSSIYLCSVEERERVGYTFGSGTRLTVV.

The chain couples TRBV6-2 or TRBV6-3 to TRBJ2-1, with D unresolved. Between the trimmed V and J ends, which lost 6 bases and 6 bases, there was a span of 12 bases. The CDR3 consists of 13 residues. Germline CDR1 and CDR2: MNHEY and SVGEGT. The CDR3 DNA is TGTGCCAGCAGCCGTCGGTGGGCCAATGAGCAGTTCTTC. Protein product: CASSRRWANEQFF.

This clone was recorded a few times. The rearrangement joins TRBV7-7 to TRBJ2-2, with D uncertain. There are 14 residues in the CDR3. Between the trimmed V and J ends, which lost 1 base and 3 bases, there was a span of 6 bases. Germline V lookup: CDR1 SSHAT, CDR2 FNYEAQ (reference sequence). In nucleotides, the CDR3 is TGTGCCAGCAGCTTAGTGGCCCACACCGGGGAGCTGTTTTTT. Translation: CASSLVAHTGELFF.

This sequence joins TRBV12-3 or TRBV12-4 and TRBJ2-5; 7 bases are a match to TRBD2. This CDR3 is built from 13 residues. Unmatched junction bases numbered 5, after V lost 5 bases and J lost 5 bases. CDR3 protein: CASSNSAGETQYF. The CDR3 region has the DNA TGTGCCAGCAGTAACTCAGCGGGGGAGACCCAGTACTTC.

The genes are TRBV10-3 and TRBJ2-7; TRBD2 aligns across 9 bases. Unmatched junction bases numbered 3, after V lost 4 bases and J lost 2 bases. This CDR3 region has 14 residues. The germline CDR1 and CDR2 sequences are ENHRY and SYGVKD. The CDR3 DNA follows: TGTGCCATCAGTGGGCTAGCGGGAACCTACGAGCAGTACTTC. It specifies CAISGLAGTYEQYF.

This clone was picked up one time. The J gene is TRBJ1-2, the V gene TRBV29-1, with D hard to call. The CDR3 covers 12 residues. Germline values: CDR1 SQVTM, CDR2 ANQGSEA. V lost 6 bases, J lost 7 bases, and 15 bases lay in between. CDR3 loop: CSVSTHEAGYTF. In DNA form, the CDR3 reads TGCAGCGTCTCAACCCACGAGGCTGGCTACACCTTC.

The CDR3 coding sequence is TGTGCCAGCAGCCAAGCCCCTCCGGGACTCCGCTACAATGAGCAGTTCTTC. Translating gives CASSQAPPGLRYNEQFF. The rearrangement joins TRBV3-1 (or the pseudogene TRBV3-2) to TRBJ2-1, with D possibly TRBD2 on 6 matching bases. Trimming left V 1 base short and J 3 bases short, with 16 bases between. This CDR3 is 17 amino acids long. Germline loops: CDR1 LGHDT, CDR2 YNNKEL (reference sequence).

The rearrangement links TRBV11-3 to TRBJ2-3, with 7 positions matching TRBD1. CDR1 and CDR2 from the germline V gene are SGHNT and YENEEA. The CDR3 consists of 14 residues. J lost 5 bases, V lost 5 bases, and 7 bases had no gene match. CDR3 DNA sequence: TGTGCCAGCAGCCCCACAGGGGTTCGAGATACGCAGTATTTT. It encodes CASSPTGVRDTQYF.

The rearrangement joins TRBV19 to TRBJ1-2, with a possible D match to TRBD1 (5 bases). V lost 4 bases and J 5 bases, leaving 23 bases between the germline ends. Germline assignment: CDR1 LNHDA and CDR2 SQIVND (reference sequence). The length of the CDR3 is 17 residues. The CDR3 DNA sequence: TGTGCCAGTAGTACCCGGCCGACAGAGAACAATAGGTATGGCTACACCTTC. Protein product: CASSTRPTENNRYGYTF.

The V gene is TRBV9, the J gene TRBJ2-5, with 10 bases that match TRBD2. The V and J ends lost 4 bases and 1 base, in that order; junction bases with no gene match: 10. Germline loops: CDR1 SGDLS, CDR2 YYNGEE. The CDR3 loop spans 17 amino acids. CDR3 sequence reads: CASSSPSGSGIQETQYF. CDR3 DNA sequence: TGTGCCAGCAGCTCCCCTAGCGGGAGCGGTATCCAAGAGACCCAGTACTTC.